The entry below describes one T cell receptor (beta chain). As processed by the authors: Reference gene primer amplification yielded estimated nucleated cell counts. The protocol was immunoSEQ multiplex PCR, while the TCRdb copy is restricted to in-frame clones and leaves out a portion. D and trimming were read from the DNA, whereas the V and J calls and clone size are those reported in that table. The sample gives under 350,000 clones, 85% to 90% of which show up once; approximately 4.2% is in the top ten. The data derive from a study of blood T cell repertoires in COVID-19. Overall study context: Sources were T cells, B-cell-depleted T cells, or PBMCs; the material itself was cDNA or gDNA.

The CDR3 spans 14 residues. Germline CDR1 SGHRS, CDR2 YFSETQ. J lost 4 bases, V lost 3 bases, and 4 bases had no gene match. The chain employs TRBV5-1 and TRBJ2-3; 8 positions agree with TRBD2. The clonotype comes from a man aged 40-55 years with acute or convalescent COVID-19. Sequencing input: peripheral blood. The CDR3 sequence: CASSSGTSADTQYF. Here the CDR3 DNA reads TGCGCCAGCAGCTCGGGGACTAGTGCAGATACGCAGTATTTT.